Listed below are T cell receptor beta chains from one sample, sequenced in a study of T cells in Graves' hyperthyroidism and ophthalmopathy. TCRdb re-derived calls from the multiplex PCR reads in MiXCR, one entry per CDR3 protein. Here the sample spans over 450,000 distinct CDR3 sequences, about an eighth being singletons. Sequenced input: blood. The receptors shown here come from a woman aged 18-29 years with Graves' hyperthyroidism. CDR3s include the opening cysteine and the closing phenylalanine or tryptophan. D genes are given only for firm matches. Some rows mark clone size as missing; the rest say once, few, many or name a class of expanded clone.

J gene | D gene | clone size | V gene | CDR3 DNA | CDR3 protein
TRBJ2-7 | TRBD2 | NA | TRBV3-1 | TGTGCCAGCAGCCTTGACGGACTAGCGGGAGAAGAGCAGTACTTC | CASSLDGLAGEEQYF
TRBJ1-3 | NA | many | TRBV6-1 | TGTGCCAGCAGTTACCGATCGACACGAAGCTCTGGAAACACCATATATTTT | CASSYRSTRSSGNTIYF
TRBJ1-1 | NA | few | TRBV27 | TGTGCCAGCAGTTTATCTACGGGGGGGAACACTGAAGCTTTCTTT | CASSLSTGGNTEAFF
TRBJ2-5 | NA | many | TRBV2 | TGTGCCAGCACGCAGGGTGCACAGAGCGGAAAGACCCAGTACTTC | CASTQGAQSGKTQYF
TRBJ1-2 | TRBD1 | few | TRBV29-1 | TGCAGCGGCCTCGGGACAGACACCATTAACTATGGCTACACCTTC | CSGLGTDTINYGYTF
TRBJ1-2 | TRBD1 | NA | TRBV20-1 | TGCAGTGCTGACCCCGACAGGGTTGAGGGCTACACCTTC | CSADPDRVEGYTF
TRBJ2-2 | TRBD2 | few | TRBV7-9 | TGTGCCAGCAGCTCAGGACTAGCGGGAATGGGAACGGGGGAGCTGTTTTTT | CASSSGLAGMGTGELFF
TRBJ1-2 | NA | many | TRBV20-1 | TGCAGTGCTAGAGATTGGCAGGGTTCCGGCTACACCTTC | CSARDWQGSGYTF
TRBJ1-1 | NA | NA | TRBV4-1 | TGCGCCAGCAGCCAAGTCGGGGGGTTGGGAGCTTTCTTT | CASSQVGGLGAFF
TRBJ2-7 | NA | NA | TRBV18 | TGTGCCAGCTCACCATGGGGGTTCGAGCAGTACTTC | CASSPWGFEQYF
TRBJ1-1 | TRBD1 | few | TRBV29-1 | TGCAGCGGGGACAGGGATCGAGGTGAAGCTTTCTTT | CSGDRDRGEAFF
TRBJ2-5 | NA | many | TRBV27 | TGTGCCAGCAGTTTATTGGGAGCCCAGTACCAAGAGACCCAGTACTTC | CASSLLGAQYQETQYF
TRBJ2-3 | TRBD2 | many | TRBV20-1 | TGCAGTGCTAGAGCGGGAGGGATCGCAGATACGCAGTATTTT | CSARAGGIADTQYF
TRBJ1-1 | NA | NA | TRBV19 | TGTGCCAGTAGTATAGGGGGCTCCGGGGACACTGAAGCTTTCTTT | CASSIGGSGDTEAFF
TRBJ1-2 | NA | many | TRBV7-3 | TGTGCCAGCAGCTTAAAAGCGGGACCCACAAACTATGGCTACACCTTC | CASSLKAGPTNYGYTF
TRBJ2-7 | NA | many | TRBV29-1 | TGCAGCGTTGGGGCGGACAGCTACGAGCAGTACTTC | CSVGADSYEQYF
TRBJ2-4 | NA | once | TRBV28 | TGTGCCAGCAGTTTCGCAGGGTCGGACATTCAGTACTTC | CASSFAGSDIQYF
TRBJ2-1 | TRBD2 | many | TRBV12-3/TRBV12-4 | TGTGCCAGCAGGGGAGCGGGAGTCGGCAATGAGCAGTTCTTC | CASRGAGVGNEQFF
TRBJ2-3 | NA | few | TRBV7-9 | TGTGCCAGCAGACCACAGGGATTGGCAGATACGCAGTATTTT | CASRPQGLADTQYF